This TCR beta chain is drawn from a study of T cell responses to AZD1222 COVID-19 vaccine. Study results and caveats: Repertoires were obtained only post-peak T cell response. Donors were mostly white British, more females; clonal diversity possibly underestimated.

V shed 5 bases, J shed 7 bases, and the junction held 7 bases outside the gene matches. Germline assignment: CDR1 MDHEN and CDR2 SYDVKM. The CDR3 extends over 15 amino acids. In regard to this clone: The antigen is undetermined.

Generated by immunoSEQ multiplex PCR, the TCRdb table keeps only in-frame clones and is missing some. The table has approximately 100,000 clones, around 87% seen once. The J gene is TRBJ1-4, the V gene TRBV28, with TRBD1 identical over 10 bases. This specimen was peripheral blood, taken on day 0 of AZD1222 vaccination. This sequence was found in an adult in good health. The CDR3 DNA is TGTGCCAGCAGTCGAGGGACAGGGGCCTCTGAAAAACTGTTTTTT. As protein: CASSRGTGASEKLFF.